These 10 T cell receptor beta chains originate from one sample sequenced in a study of identical twins. TCRdb reprocessed the 5' RACE reads with MiXCR, giving one entry per CDR3 protein. The data show about 460,000 distinct CDR3 sequences, 14% seen once. Another study also made use of these data, one on yellow fever vaccine responses in identical twins.

The sample comprised CD4+ T cells sorted from blood. The receptors were sampled from a young woman in good health.

The CDR3 DNA reads TGTGCCAGCAGCTCATCTCCAAACTCCTACAATGAGCAGTTCTTC. This encodes CASSSSPNSYNEQFF. The rearrangement uses TRBV7-2 and TRBJ2-1; D is uncertain. CDR3 length: 15 amino acids. Per the germline V gene, CDR1 is SGHTA and CDR2 is FQGNSA. With 4 bases removed from V and 0 bases from J, the gap between germline ends came to 10 bases.

Ten or more counts support this clonotype. The chain combines TRBV5-1 with TRBJ2-5, with D unresolved. The CDR3 runs 11 residues. Germline-derived CDR1 and CDR2 are SGHRS and YFSETQ. Deletions cut 6 bases from V and 2 bases from J, with 5 bases between. The CDR3 DNA sequence: TGCGCCAGCACCAATCAAGAGACCCAGTACTTC. Translating it yields CASTNQETQYF.

The table lists this clonotype with a few counts. V is TRBV3-1 and J is TRBJ2-1; TRBD2 might be the D (6 bases). Germline V gene lookup returns CDR1 LGHDT and CDR2 YNNKEL (reference sequence). This CDR3 is built from 13 residues. The V gene lost 7 bases and the J gene lost 0 bases, with 7 bases spanning the gap. The CDR3 nucleotides read TGTGCCAGCATCGGGAGCTCCTACAATGAGCAGTTCTTC. Translated: CASIGSSYNEQFF.

In its sample, this clonotype was seen a few times. The V and J genes are TRBV3-1 and TRBJ2-1, with 11 nucleotides matching TRBD2. After removal of 0 bases from V and 0 bases from J, the junction contained 13 bases not matched to a gene. The CDR3 runs 21 residues. The V gene's germline CDR1 is LGHDT and CDR2 YNNKEL (reference sequence). This CDR3 reads CASSQELGSSGGARSYNEQFF. CDR3 DNA sequence: TGTGCCAGCAGCCAAGAACTCGGGAGTAGCGGGGGGGCCCGCTCCTACAATGAGCAGTTCTTC.

The chain employs TRBV28 and TRBJ2-7; D is ambiguous. Per germline, CDR1 MDHEN and CDR2 SYDVKM. CDR3 length: 14 residues. V was pared by 1 base and J by 3 bases, with 10 bases between. The DNA for the CDR3 is TGTGCCAGCAGTTTATCTTCCAAAGACTACGAGCAGTACTTC. Translated: CASSLSSKDYEQYF. Supplemented by reference TRBV28 and TRBJ2-7, the full variable domain reads DVKVTQSSRYLVKRTGEKVFLECVQDMDHENMFWYRQDPGLGLRLIYFSYDVKMKEKGDIPEGYSVSREKKERFSLILESASTNQTSMYLCASSLSSKDYEQYFGPGTRLTVT.

This clonotype was picked up many times. V and J are TRBV12-3 or TRBV12-4 and TRBJ1-3; weak D call: TRBD1 (5 bases). V shed 2 bases and J shed 1 base, with 6 bases lying between them. The CDR3 is 14 amino acids. As DNA, the CDR3 is TGTGCCAGCAGTTTACGGGGGTCTGGAAACACCATATATTTT. It codes for CASSLRGSGNTIYF.

This clonotype turned up a few times. The chain is built from TRBV20-1 and TRBJ1-1, with D perhaps matching TRBD1 (5 bases). V lost 0 bases to trimming and J lost 4 bases, with 15 bases between them. The CDR3 runs to 15 residues. The V gene's germline CDR1 is DFQATT and CDR2 SNEGSKA (reference sequence). CDR3 region: CSARDRGTAGTEAFF. CDR3 nucleotides: TGCAGTGCTAGAGATAGAGGGACGGCGGGCACTGAAGCTTTCTTT.

The chain joins TRBV7-2 to TRBJ2-3, with D possibly matching TRBD2 (5 bases). In germline, CDR1 is SGHTA, CDR2 FQGNSA. This CDR3 has 12 amino acids. V shed 5 bases and J shed 11 bases, with 14 bases lying between them. The CDR3 reads CASSNSVMRQYF. CDR3 in DNA: TGTGCCAGCAGCAATAGCGTGATGAGGCAGTATTTT.

Only a few counts were recorded for this clonotype. The chain recombines TRBV12-3 or TRBV12-4 with TRBJ2-1; 10 bases are shared with TRBD2. The V and J ends lost 6 bases and 6 bases, in that order; junction bases with no gene match: 8. CDR3 size: 15 residues. The CDR3 nucleotides are TGTGCCAGCAGCCCTACTAGCGGGGTACCCAATGAGCAGTTCTTC. Residues: CASSPTSGVPNEQFF.

This clonotype turned up a few times. The V call is TRBV6-6, the J call TRBJ1-5, with 9 nucleotides matching TRBD1. The length of the CDR3 is 13 residues. The germline gives CDR1 MNHNY, CDR2 SVGAGI (reference sequence). The V and J ends lost 6 bases and 6 bases, in that order; junction bases with no gene match: 3. CDR3 in DNA: TGTGCCAGCAGGGGACAGGGCGCTCAGCCCCAGCATTTT. This codes for CASRGQGAQPQHF.